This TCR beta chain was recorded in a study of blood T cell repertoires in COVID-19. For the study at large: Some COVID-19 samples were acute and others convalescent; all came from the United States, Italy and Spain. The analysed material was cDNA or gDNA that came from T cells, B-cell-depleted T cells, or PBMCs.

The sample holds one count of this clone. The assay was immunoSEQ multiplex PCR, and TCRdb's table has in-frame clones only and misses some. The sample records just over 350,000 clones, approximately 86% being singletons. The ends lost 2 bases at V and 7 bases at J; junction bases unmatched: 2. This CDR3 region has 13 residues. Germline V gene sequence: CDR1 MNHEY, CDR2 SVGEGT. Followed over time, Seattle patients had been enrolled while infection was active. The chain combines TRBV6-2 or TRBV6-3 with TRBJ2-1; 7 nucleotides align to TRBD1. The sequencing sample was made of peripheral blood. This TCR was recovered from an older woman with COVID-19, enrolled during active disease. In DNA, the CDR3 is TGTGCCAGCAGTTACCTGGGACAGAATGAGCAGTTCTTC. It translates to CASSYLGQNEQFF.